This is a list of T cell receptor beta chains from one sample in a study of Graves' ophthalmopathy and Graves' hyperthyroidism. Each CDR3 protein gets one entry after TCRdb re-called the multiplex PCR reads with MiXCR. The sample records hundreds of thousands of distinct CDR3 sequences, roughly 20% being singletons. What was sequenced was peripheral blood. The source is a woman aged 18-29 years with stable Graves' hyperthyroidism. Some clones in this sample may be carry-over from other donors' samples. The CDR3 runs from the conserved cysteine through the conserved F or W. The order of the fields is CDR3 protein, CDR3 DNA, D gene, CDR3 length, J gene, clone size, V gene. The D gene is left open where the match is weak. Only part of the rows carry a size: once, few, many, or a class if the clone is expanded.

CDR3: CASSQTGGSEAFF
DNA: TGCGCCAGCAGCCAGACAGGGGGCTCTGAAGCTTTCTTT
D: TRBD1
length: 13
J: TRBJ1-1
size: many
V: TRBV4-1

CDR3: CASSLLPPLFRLENTEAFF
DNA: TGTGCCAGCAGTTTATTGCCCCCCTTATTCCGACTGGAGAACACTGAAGCTTTCTTT
D: NA
length: 19
J: TRBJ1-1
size: few
V: TRBV28

CDR3: CASRETSNTGELFF
DNA: TGTGCCAGCAGGGAGACATCGAACACCGGGGAGCTGTTTTTT
D: NA
length: 14
J: TRBJ2-2
size: many
V: TRBV2

CDR3: CASSLATGGRNIKYF
DNA: TGCGCCAGCAGCTTGGCGACAGGGGGCAGAAACATTAAGTACTTC
D: TRBD1
length: 15
J: TRBJ2-4
size: many
V: TRBV5-1

CDR3: CASSYRDRRDEQFF
DNA: TGTGCCAGCAGTTACAGGGACAGGAGAGATGAGCAGTTCTTC
D: TRBD1
length: 14
J: TRBJ2-1
size: few
V: TRBV6-5

CDR3: CASTMGGPVDTQYF
DNA: TGTGCCAGCACCATGGGGGGGCCGGTCGATACGCAGTATTTT
D: NA
length: 14
J: TRBJ2-3
size: NA
V: TRBV6-1

CDR3: CASSYTLDRRRDIKYF
DNA: TGTGCCAGCAGTTATACCCTCGACAGGCGGAGGGACATTAAGTACTTC
D: NA
length: 16
J: TRBJ2-4
size: few
V: TRBV27

CDR3: CASSLSLGDSFNYGYTF
DNA: TGTGCCAGCAGCTTAAGTTTGGGGGACAGCTTTAACTATGGCTACACCTTC
D: TRBD1
length: 17
J: TRBJ1-2
size: many
V: TRBV11-2

CDR3: CASSDSSGGAEETQYF
DNA: TGTGCCAGCAGTGATAGTAGCGGGGGGGCCGAGGAGACCCAGTACTTC
D: TRBD2
length: 16
J: TRBJ2-5
size: many
V: TRBV6-4

CDR3: CSARGGGPETQYF
DNA: TGCAGTGCTAGGGGCGGGGGACCAGAGACCCAGTACTTC
D: TRBD2
length: 13
J: TRBJ2-5
size: NA
V: TRBV20-1

CDR3: CASGQTQAKNIKYF
DNA: TGTGCTAGTGGCCAGACTCAAGCCAAAAACATTAAGTACTTC
D: NA
length: 14
J: TRBJ2-4
size: many
V: TRBV12-5

CDR3: CAGSTGGGTEAFF
DNA: TGTGCCGGGTCAACGGGAGGTGGCACTGAAGCTTTCTTT
D: NA
length: 13
J: TRBJ1-1
size: many
V: TRBV6-5

CDR3: CASSERKLAGVSYEQYF
DNA: TGTGCCAGCAGCGAAAGAAAACTAGCGGGAGTATCCTACGAGCAGTACTTC
D: TRBD2
length: 17
J: TRBJ2-7
size: NA
V: TRBV4-2

CDR3: CAWGQGANQPQHF
DNA: TGTGCCTGGGGACAGGGAGCTAATCAGCCCCAGCATTTT
D: TRBD1
length: 13
J: TRBJ1-5
size: many
V: TRBV30

CDR3: CASSPLGLAGGRETQYF
DNA: TGTGCCAGCAGCCCCCTCGGACTAGCGGGGGGTCGGGAGACCCAGTACTTC
D: TRBD2
length: 17
J: TRBJ2-5
size: many
V: TRBV7-3

CDR3: CASSSRDGLNTEAFF
DNA: TGTGCCAGCAGCTCCCGGGACGGATTGAACACTGAAGCTTTCTTT
D: NA
length: 15
J: TRBJ1-1
size: many
V: TRBV11-1

CDR3: CASSYSNISYNSPLHF
DNA: TGTGCCAGCAGTTACTCGAACATCTCCTATAATTCACCCCTCCACTTT
D: NA
length: 16
J: TRBJ1-6
size: many
V: TRBV6-7

CDR3: CASSDSTAGTGSTYGYTF
DNA: TGTGCCAGCAGTGACTCGACGGCGGGGACAGGTTCAACCTATGGCTACACCTTC
D: TRBD1
length: 18
J: TRBJ1-2
size: many
V: TRBV6-4

CDR3: CASRSPGGWETQYF
DNA: TGTGCCAGCAGGTCCCCAGGGGGTTGGGAGACCCAGTACTTC
D: TRBD1
length: 14
J: TRBJ2-5
size: NA
V: TRBV12-3/TRBV12-4

CDR3: CASSYRTGYGETQYF
DNA: TGCGCCAGCAGCTACAGGACAGGGTACGGAGAGACCCAGTACTTC
D: TRBD1
length: 15
J: TRBJ2-5
size: NA
V: TRBV7-2

CDR3: CASFPGGLNTGELFF
DNA: TGTGCCAGCTTCCCGGGGGGTCTGAACACCGGGGAGCTGTTTTTT
D: TRBD2
length: 15
J: TRBJ2-2
size: many
V: TRBV6-2/TRBV6-3

CDR3: CATGLGDTEAFF
DNA: TGTGCCACCGGGTTGGGAGACACTGAAGCTTTCTTT
D: NA
length: 12
J: TRBJ1-1
size: many
V: TRBV6-1

CDR3: CASSQGDRAYEQYF
DNA: TGTGCCAGCAGCCAAGGGGACAGGGCCTACGAGCAGTACTTC
D: TRBD1
length: 14
J: TRBJ2-7
size: many
V: TRBV14

CDR3: CSATKQRRDETQYF
DNA: TGCAGTGCTACGAAACAGAGAAGGGATGAGACCCAGTACTTC
D: NA
length: 14
J: TRBJ2-5
size: NA
V: TRBV20-1

CDR3: CASRRRGAPETQYF
DNA: TGTGCCAGCAGGAGAAGGGGGGCCCCAGAGACCCAGTACTTC
D: NA
length: 14
J: TRBJ2-5
size: NA
V: TRBV11-1

CDR3: CASRDRTDQPQHF
DNA: TGTGCCAGCCGTGACAGGACAGACCAGCCCCAGCATTTT
D: NA
length: 13
J: TRBJ1-5
size: many
V: TRBV6-1

CDR3: CASSRDRGEVTQYF
DNA: TGTGCCAGCAGCAGGGACAGGGGGGAGGTGACCCAGTACTTC
D: TRBD1
length: 14
J: TRBJ2-5
size: many
V: TRBV7-2

CDR3: CACRDRGPHAKNIQYF
DNA: TGTGCCTGTAGGGACAGGGGGCCTCATGCCAAAAACATTCAGTACTTC
D: TRBD1
length: 16
J: TRBJ2-4
size: many
V: TRBV11-2

CDR3: CASSLWGNTEAFF
DNA: TGTGCCAGCAGTTTATGGGGGAACACTGAAGCTTTCTTT
D: NA
length: 13
J: TRBJ1-1
size: many
V: TRBV12-3/TRBV12-4

CDR3: CASSPRRDSATGELFF
DNA: TGTGCCAGCAGTCCCCGCCGGGACTCCGCCACCGGGGAGCTGTTTTTT
D: NA
length: 16
J: TRBJ2-2
size: NA
V: TRBV27

CDR3: CASTPGEGGGYEQYF
DNA: TGCGCCAGCACCCCTGGGGAGGGAGGGGGCTACGAGCAGTACTTC
D: NA
length: 15
J: TRBJ2-7
size: many
V: TRBV4-1

CDR3: CASSFRHSSYEQYF
DNA: TGTGCCAGCAGTTTCCGGCATAGCTCCTACGAGCAGTACTTC
D: NA
length: 14
J: TRBJ2-7
size: NA
V: TRBV28

CDR3: CASSPWTGGNEQYF
DNA: TGTGCCAGCAGCCCCTGGACAGGGGGCAACGAGCAGTACTTC
D: TRBD1
length: 14
J: TRBJ2-7
size: many
V: TRBV28

CDR3: CASSLGQGDKNIKYF
DNA: TGCGCCAGCAGCTTGGGACAGGGAGACAAAAACATTAAGTACTTC
D: TRBD1
length: 15
J: TRBJ2-4
size: many
V: TRBV5-1

CDR3: CASSQGGTGTQYF
DNA: TGCGCCAGCAGCCAAGGAGGTACTGGGACCCAGTACTTC
D: NA
length: 13
J: TRBJ2-5
size: NA
V: TRBV4-1

CDR3: CASRKDRLYGYTF
DNA: TGTGCCAGCAGAAAGGACAGACTCTATGGCTACACCTTC
D: NA
length: 13
J: TRBJ1-2
size: many
V: TRBV12-3/TRBV12-4

CDR3: CASSTGRTPQETQYF
DNA: TGTGCCAGCAGTACCGGGAGGACGCCCCAAGAGACCCAGTACTTC
D: TRBD2
length: 15
J: TRBJ2-5
size: few
V: TRBV28

CDR3: CASSSYRESSDEQYF
DNA: TGTGCCAGCAGCTCGTACAGGGAAAGTAGCGACGAGCAGTACTTC
D: NA
length: 15
J: TRBJ2-7
size: many
V: TRBV7-9

CDR3: CASSQGPGRSSGNTIYF
DNA: TGTGCCAGCAGCCAGGGACCTGGGAGGTCCTCTGGAAACACCATATATTTT
D: NA
length: 17
J: TRBJ1-3
size: many
V: TRBV4-2

CDR3: CASSLGSNNSPLHF
DNA: TGTGCCAGCAGCTTAGGCAGCAATAATTCACCCCTCCACTTT
D: NA
length: 14
J: TRBJ1-6
size: many
V: TRBV7-3